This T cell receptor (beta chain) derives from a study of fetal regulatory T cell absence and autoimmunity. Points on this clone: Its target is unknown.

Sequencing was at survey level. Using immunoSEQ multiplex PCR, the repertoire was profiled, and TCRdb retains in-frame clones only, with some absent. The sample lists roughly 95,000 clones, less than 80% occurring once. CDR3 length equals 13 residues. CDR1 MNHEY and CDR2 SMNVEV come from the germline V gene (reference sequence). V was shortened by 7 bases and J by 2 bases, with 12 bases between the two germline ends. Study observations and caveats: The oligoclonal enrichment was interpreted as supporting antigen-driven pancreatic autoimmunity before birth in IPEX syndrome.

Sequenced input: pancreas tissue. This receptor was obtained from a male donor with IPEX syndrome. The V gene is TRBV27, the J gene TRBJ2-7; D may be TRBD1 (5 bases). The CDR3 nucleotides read TGTGCCAGCACCCCCGCAGGGACCTACGAGCAGTACTTC. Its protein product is CASTPAGTYEQYF.